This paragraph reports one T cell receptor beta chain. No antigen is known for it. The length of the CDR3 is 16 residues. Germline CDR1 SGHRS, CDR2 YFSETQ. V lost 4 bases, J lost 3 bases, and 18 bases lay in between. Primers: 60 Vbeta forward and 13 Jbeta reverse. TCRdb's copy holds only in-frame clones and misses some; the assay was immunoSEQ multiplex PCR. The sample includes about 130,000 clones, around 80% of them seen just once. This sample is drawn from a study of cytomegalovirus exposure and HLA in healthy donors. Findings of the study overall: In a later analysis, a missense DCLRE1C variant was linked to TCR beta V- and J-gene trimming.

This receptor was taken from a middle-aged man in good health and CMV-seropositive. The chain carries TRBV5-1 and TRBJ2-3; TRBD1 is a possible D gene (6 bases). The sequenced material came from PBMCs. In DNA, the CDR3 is TGCGCCAGCAGCCAGGCGGACAGACTGAGGACAGATACGCAGTATTTT. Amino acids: CASSQADRLRTDTQYF. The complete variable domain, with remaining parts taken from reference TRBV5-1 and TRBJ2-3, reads KAGVTQTPRYLIKTRGQQVTLSCSPISGHRSVSWYQQTPGQGLQFLFEYFSETQRNKGNFPGRFSGRQFSNSRSEMNVSTLELGDSALYLCASSQADRLRTDTQYFGPGTRLTVL.